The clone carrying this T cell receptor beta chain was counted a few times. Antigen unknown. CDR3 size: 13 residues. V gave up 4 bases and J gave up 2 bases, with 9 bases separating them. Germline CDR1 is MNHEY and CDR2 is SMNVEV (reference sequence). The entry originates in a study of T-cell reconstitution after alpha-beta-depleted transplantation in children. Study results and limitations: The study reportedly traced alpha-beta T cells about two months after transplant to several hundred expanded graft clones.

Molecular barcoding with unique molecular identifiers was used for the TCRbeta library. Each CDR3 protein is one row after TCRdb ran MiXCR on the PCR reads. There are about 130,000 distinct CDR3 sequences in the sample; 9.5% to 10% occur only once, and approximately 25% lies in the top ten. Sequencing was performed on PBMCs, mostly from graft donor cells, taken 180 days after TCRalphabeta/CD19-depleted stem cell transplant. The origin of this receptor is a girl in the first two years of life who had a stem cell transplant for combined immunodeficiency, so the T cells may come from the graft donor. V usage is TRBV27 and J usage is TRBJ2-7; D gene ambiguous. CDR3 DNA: TGTGCCAGCAGTTCTCGCCAAACCTACGAGCAGTACTTC. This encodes CASSSRQTYEQYF.